This T cell receptor beta chain was captured by sequencing in a study of blood T cell repertoires in COVID-19. The wider study: The United States, Italy and Spain provided the acute and convalescent COVID-19 samples. Sample material is recorded as cDNA or gDNA derived from T cells, B-cell-depleted T cells, or PBMCs.

There are a few counts of this clone. In the original processing: Reference gene primer amplification yielded estimated nucleated cell counts. Only in-frame clones appear in the TCRdb table, and some are missing; sequencing was by immunoSEQ multiplex PCR. V and J calls plus clone size are reproduced from that table; the DNA served to infer D and trimming. This sample carries more than 10,000 clones, roughly 88% of them seen once, and the ten largest clones take just under 30%. Germline V CDR1 and CDR2: GTSNPN, SVGIG (reference sequence). CDR3 length: 12 residues. Trimming took off 2 bases at V and 7 bases at J, with 11 bases between the two ends.

The chain joins TRBV30 to TRBJ1-2; TRBD1 might be the D (6 bases). This TCR was recovered from a human donor in a cohort sampled during active COVID-19. The sequenced sample consisted of peripheral blood. The CDR3 protein is CAWSLGASGYTF. In nucleotides, the CDR3 is TGTGCCTGGAGTCTGGGGGCAAGTGGCTACACCTTC.